These T cell receptor beta chains were read from a single sample in a study of blood T cell repertoires in COVID-19. TCRdb keeps only in-frame clones here, not all; method: immunoSEQ multiplex PCR. The sample yields tens of thousands of clones, 75% to 95% seen once. Sequencing was performed on peripheral blood. The receptors derive from a human donor in a cohort sampled during active COVID-19. CDR3s include the opening cysteine and the closing phenylalanine or tryptophan. D genes are given only for firm matches. Rows may omit the clone size; those that give it use once, few, many or a size class.

TRBV24-1	-	TRBJ2-1	TRBD2	TGTGCCACCAGTGACCAGACTAGCGGGGGGTTAAGGGAGCAGTTCTTC	CATSDQTSGGLREQFF
TRBV24-1	once	TRBJ2-3	TRBD1	TGTGCCACCAGTGAGCCCGGTCGGTGGGACAGAAAAACAGATACGCAGTATTTT	CATSEPGRWDRKTDTQYF
TRBV7-9	-	TRBJ2-2	-	TGTGCCAGCAGCTTAGAGAATGTGGGGCAAACCGGGGAGCTGTTTTTT	CASSLENVGQTGELFF
TRBV7-8	-	TRBJ2-3	TRBD2	TGTGCCAGCAGCGCAGGACTAGCGTTTCCTACTAGCACAGATACGCAGTATTTT	CASSAGLAFPTSTDTQYF
TRBV7-9	once	TRBJ1-6	-	TGTGCCAGCAGCTTAGATTTCGCGGCCGGAGCAATTAATTCACCCCTCCACTTT	CASSLDFAAGAINSPLHF
TRBV7-9	-	TRBJ2-1	-	TGTGCCAGCAGCCCGCCAATACAGGGCCCTTACAATGAGCAGTTCTTC	CASSPPIQGPYNEQFF
TRBV7-2	-	TRBJ1-1	TRBD1	TGTGCCAGCAGCCTCGGGACAGGGAACACTGAAGCTTTCTTT	CASSLGTGNTEAFF
TRBV27	-	TRBJ2-1	TRBD1	TGTGCCAGCAGTCCGAGGACAGGGTCCTACAATGAGCAGTTCTTC	CASSPRTGSYNEQFF
TRBV15	-	TRBJ2-2	-	TGTGCCACCAGCAGCTACGGGGAATCGAACACCGGGGAGCTGTTTTTT	CATSSYGESNTGELFF
TRBV7-2	-	TRBJ1-3	-	TGTGCCAGCAGCTTAGACGGTGGGGGCAGAAACACCATATATTTT	CASSLDGGGRNTIYF
TRBV2	-	TRBJ1-1	-	TGTGCCAGCAGTGAAGGCGGTGAAGCTTTCTTT	CASSEGGEAFF
TRBV4-3	-	TRBJ2-5	TRBD2	TGCGCCAGCAGCCTATTTACAGAGGGACTAGCGGGGGTAGGCGAAGAGACCCAGTACTTC	CASSLFTEGLAGVGEETQYF
TRBV6-4	-	TRBJ2-3	TRBD2	TGTGCCAGCAGCTCCAGCGGGGGCACAGATACGCAGTATTTT	CASSSSGGTDTQYF
TRBV18	-	TRBJ2-2	TRBD2	TGTGCCAGCTCACCACTAGCGGGGGCCTCCACCGGGGAGCTGTTTTTT	CASSPLAGASTGELFF
TRBV5-1	-	TRBJ1-5	TRBD1	TGCGCCAGCAGCTTGACGGGACAGGGCGATCAGCCCCAGCATTTT	CASSLTGQGDQPQHF
TRBV5-1	-	TRBJ1-3	-	TGCGCCAGCACCCCCCCAGGGTATAAGTCGTCTGGAAACACCATATATTTT	CASTPPGYKSSGNTIYF
TRBV30	-	TRBJ2-7	TRBD2	TGTGCCTGGAGTTATCCGGGACTAGCGGGGGCTAGCTCCTACGAGCAGTACTTC	CAWSYPGLAGASSYEQYF
TRBV6-5	-	TRBJ2-5	-	TGTGCCAGCAGTAACACCGAAGAGACCCAGTACTTC	CASSNTEETQYF
TRBV28	-	TRBJ2-1	TRBD2	TGTGCCAGCAGTTTCGTAGCGGGGGGCAAAGTCTACAATGAGCAGTTCTTC	CASSFVAGGKVYNEQFF
TRBV7-2	-	TRBJ2-3	-	TGTGCCAGCAGCTCCCCTCCGGCGGGAGATACGCAGTATTTT	CASSSPPAGDTQYF
TRBV5-4	few	TRBJ1-5	TRBD1	TGTGCCAGCAGTCAGGGGGCGGACCAGCCCCAGCATTTT	CASSQGADQPQHF
TRBV19	-	TRBJ2-7	-	TGTGCCAGTAGTCTCGGAGGTATAGGCCCTCACGAGCAGTACTTC	CASSLGGIGPHEQYF
TRBV12-3/TRBV12-4	-	TRBJ1-2	TRBD1	TGTGCCAGCAGTCAGAGGACAGGCTATGGCTACACCTTC	CASSQRTGYGYTF
TRBV18	-	TRBJ2-2	TRBD1	TGTGCCAGCTCACGGGACAGGGGGACCGGGGAGCTGTTTTTT	CASSRDRGTGELFF
TRBV19	-	TRBJ1-1	-	TGTGCCAGTAGTATGAGTGGTGTTTCCATGAACACTGAAGCTTTCTTT	CASSMSGVSMNTEAFF
TRBV6-5	-	TRBJ2-7	-	TGTGCCAGCAGTTACCGGAGGGGCGAGCAGTACTTC	CASSYRRGEQYF
TRBV7-9	-	TRBJ2-5	TRBD2	TGTGCCAGCAGCAGTCGGACTAGCGGGGGAGTCTACGGGGAGACCCAGTACTTC	CASSSRTSGGVYGETQYF
TRBV7-2	-	TRBJ1-5	TRBD1	TGTGCCAGCAGCTTTCGCGGGACAGGGGAGCCCCAGCATTTT	CASSFRGTGEPQHF
TRBV3-1/TRBV3-2	-	TRBJ2-5	-	TGTGCCAGCAGCCAAGACCTCAGGGGAGAGACCCAGTACTTC	CASSQDLRGETQYF
TRBV12-3/TRBV12-4	-	TRBJ2-1	-	TGTGCCAGCAGTTTCGACGGGGGACTGTTCTTC	CASSFDGGLFF
TRBV2	-	TRBJ2-2	-	TGTGCCAGCAGTGTGCAGACGGGGAACACCGGGGAGCTGTTTTTT	CASSVQTGNTGELFF
TRBV5-1	-	TRBJ2-5	-	TGCGCCAGCAGCCCGGTCGTAGCAGAGACCCAGTACTTC	CASSPVVAETQYF
TRBV11-3	-	TRBJ2-3	-	TGTGCCAGCAGCTTAGAGGAGGCAGATACGCAGTATTTT	CASSLEEADTQYF
TRBV2	-	TRBJ2-5	TRBD2	TGTGCCAGCACCACCCCGGGGGGGCCTGAGACCCAGTACTTC	CASTTPGGPETQYF
TRBV7-9	-	TRBJ1-1	-	TGTGCCAGCACCCCCGTCGCGGGGGGCGGGACTGAAGCTTTCTTT	CASTPVAGGGTEAFF
TRBV6-5	-	TRBJ1-5	TRBD1	TGTGCCAGCAGTTCCAAACAGGGGGCAAGTCAGCCCCAGCATTTT	CASSSKQGASQPQHF
TRBV5-4	-	TRBJ1-4	-	TGTGCCAGCAGCTTGGCCCCCCCAGGGCGGACTAATGAAAAACTGTTTTTT	CASSLAPPGRTNEKLFF
TRBV19	-	TRBJ1-1	-	TGTGCCAGTAGAACCAGGGTGGGCACTGAAGCTTTCTTT	CASRTRVGTEAFF
TRBV6-1	-	TRBJ2-6	-	TGTGCCAGCAGTGAGGCAAGGACAGCAGGGGCCAACGTCCTGACTTTC	CASSEARTAGANVLTF
TRBV7-8	-	TRBJ2-2	TRBD1	TGTGCCAGCAGCGGAAATCACCCGACAGGGGCAGTCGGGGAGCTGTTTTTT	CASSGNHPTGAVGELFF
TRBV5-1	-	TRBJ2-3	TRBD2	TGCGCCAGCAGCTTGGGTAGCGGGAATACGCAGTATTTT	CASSLGSGNTQYF
TRBV5-6	-	TRBJ1-1	-	TGTGCCAGCAGCTTGGCCGCGGGTAGCCATCGACCTTTCTTT	CASSLAAGSHRPFF
TRBV11-2	-	TRBJ2-5	-	TGTGCCAGCAGCTTGGAGGGACGCACCTCCCAAGAGACCCAGTACTTC	CASSLEGRTSQETQYF
TRBV6-1	once	TRBJ1-5	-	TGTGCCAGCAGTGATATAGGGGGTGTCGGCAATCAGCCCCAGCATTTT	CASSDIGGVGNQPQHF
TRBV30	-	TRBJ1-2	TRBD1	TGTGCCTGGAGCTCTAGGACAGGGCGGAATGGCTACACCTTC	CAWSSRTGRNGYTF
TRBV4-2	-	TRBJ1-4	-	TGTGCCAGCAGCCAAGTTGGGGGCGGTGAAAAACTGTTTTTT	CASSQVGGGEKLFF
TRBV30	-	TRBJ1-6	TRBD1	TGTGCCGCTGACAGGGCACACAGCTCCTATAATTCACCCCTCCACTTT	CAADRAHSSYNSPLHF
TRBV2	-	TRBJ2-7	TRBD1	TGTGCCAGCAGGGCCTTCGGGACAGGGACTTCCGAGCAGTACTTC	CASRAFGTGTSEQYF
TRBV28	-	TRBJ2-7	-	TGTGCCAGCAGTTTGGGCCAGGCAATAATAAAGAAGTACGAGCAGTACTTC	CASSLGQAIIKKYEQYF
TRBV7-9	-	TRBJ1-2	-	TGTGCCAGCAGCTTAGCCGGACAGAGAGGCTACACCTTC	CASSLAGQRGYTF
TRBV5-1	-	TRBJ2-7	-	TGCGCCAGCAGGTTGTTTGTGGTAGCCGGGGGCGAGCAGTACTTC	CASRLFVVAGGEQYF
TRBV5-1	-	TRBJ2-7	TRBD1	TGCGCCAGCAGTCTTGGACAGGCACCCCTCAGCTCCTACGAGCAGTACTTC	CASSLGQAPLSSYEQYF
TRBV14	-	TRBJ2-7	TRBD1	TGTGCCAGCAGCCAAGTTCAGGGGGCCTACGAGCAGTACTTC	CASSQVQGAYEQYF
TRBV3-1/TRBV3-2	-	TRBJ2-2	TRBD2	TGTGCCAGCAGCCGTGAGGGACTAGCGGTGAACACCGGGGAGCTGTTTTTT	CASSREGLAVNTGELFF